One sample yielded the 32 T cell receptor beta chains listed below, sequenced in a study of cytomegalovirus exposure and HLA in healthy donors (dated by TCRdb to between 2016 and 2019). Library preparation used the immunoSEQ multiplex PCR assay. For the multiplex PCR, a mixture combining 60 forward primers for TCR Vbeta segments and 13 reverse primers for TCR Jbeta segments was used. The table was pulled from immuneACCESS by TCRdb, which kept in-frame rearrangements only. Such tables lose some clones; where checked, under half of the loss comes from unresolved V genes, and the rest has no known cause. The table for this sample lists some 76,000 clones. In total, the top ten clones hold 2% to 3% of the sample. The sequenced sample was PBMCs. The receptor set was obtained from a female donor in good health and CMV-seropositive.

The chain recombines TRBV25-1 with TRBJ2-1; TRBD2 might be the D (5 bases). CDR1 and CDR2 (germline): MGHDK, SYGVNS. V shed 3 bases and J shed 3 bases, with 15 bases lying between them. The CDR3 has 16 residues. This CDR3 reads CASSDTSGLSYNEQFF. CDR3 nucleotides: TGTGCCAGCAGTGACACATCCGGACTCAGCTACAATGAGCAGTTCTTC.

CDR3 bases: TGTGCCATCAGATCTGGACAGGTGAACACTGAAGCTTTCTTT. This sequence encodes CAIRSGQVNTEAFF. V gene TRBV10-3 combines with J gene TRBJ1-1; TRBD1 matches at 7 bases. V shed 6 bases, J shed 0 bases, and the junction held 4 bases outside the gene matches. The CDR3 length is 14 residues. Germline assignment: CDR1 ENHRY and CDR2 SYGVKD.

The chain carries TRBV30 and TRBJ2-7; no clear D gene. V lost 0 bases, J lost 6 bases, and 15 bases lay in between. Germline-derived CDR1 and CDR2 are GTSNPN and SVGIG (reference sequence). CDR3 size: 14 residues. This CDR3 reads CAWSVGLGLSEQYF. The DNA for the CDR3 is TGTGCCTGGAGTGTTGGCCTTGGGCTCTCCGAGCAGTACTTC. Filled out from reference TRBV30 and TRBJ2-7, the complete variable domain reads SQTIHQWPATLVQPVGSPLSLECTVEGTSNPNLYWYRQAAGRGLQLLFYSVGIGQISSEVPQNLSASRPQDRQFILSSKKLLLSDSGFYLCAWSVGLGLSEQYFGPGTRLTVT.

J is TRBJ2-3 and V is TRBV25-1; 10 positions agree with TRBD2. The CDR3 length is 17 residues. Germline V gives CDR1 MGHDK, CDR2 SYGVNS. The ends lost 2 bases at V and 1 base at J; junction bases unmatched: 6. The CDR3 spells CASSETTSGWGTDTQYF. In DNA, the CDR3 is TGTGCCAGCAGTGAAACGACTAGCGGGTGGGGCACAGATACGCAGTATTTT.

The gene calls are TRBV5-1 and TRBJ2-5; 8 positions agree with TRBD2. V lost 7 bases and J lost 5; bases outside the gene matches: 16. CDR3 size: 16 residues. Germline V lookup: CDR1 SGHRS, CDR2 YFSETQ. CDR3 sequence reads: CASFPGGRSGRETQYF. DNA for the CDR3: TGCGCCAGCTTTCCTGGCGGGAGGAGTGGAAGGGAGACCCAGTACTTC.

The chain recombines TRBV4-3 with TRBJ1-2, with 7 bases matching TRBD1. Germline values: CDR1 LGHNA, CDR2 YSLEER. J gave up 5 bases and V 8 bases, and 14 bases lay outside the gene matches. The CDR3 runs to 15 residues. The CDR3 is CASGRSRGGWYGYTF. The CDR3 region has the DNA TGCGCCAGCGGGAGGAGTCGAGGGGGCTGGTATGGCTACACCTTC.

V and J are TRBV7-2 and TRBJ2-1; TRBD2 matches at 10 bases. CDR1 is SGHTA, CDR2 FQGNSA, per germline. The junction had 12 bases not matched to a gene; V was cut back by 6 bases and J by 7 bases. This CDR3 has 16 residues. The CDR3 DNA is TGTGCCAGCAGACCCCCCGGGACTAGCGAGTTGAATGAGCAGTTCTTC. It translates to CASRPPGTSELNEQFF.

This rearrangement joins TRBV15 to TRBJ1-5; D is uncertain. The length of the CDR3 is 14 residues. The ends were cut back, 0 bases at V and 5 bases at J, with 8 bases in the middle. Germline-derived CDR1 and CDR2 are LNHNV and YYDKDF (reference sequence). CDR3 region: CATSRDYNDQPQHF. CDR3 nucleotide sequence: TGTGCCACCAGCAGAGACTATAACGATCAGCCCCAGCATTTT.

This chain links TRBV5-1 with TRBJ1-1, with D hard to call. V lost 0 bases and J lost 7, with 13 bases in between. Germline-derived CDR1 and CDR2 are SGHRS and YFSETQ. This CDR3 has 14 residues. The CDR3 here is CASSLAFSTYEAFF. In DNA, the CDR3 is TGCGCCAGCAGCTTGGCGTTCAGTACATATGAAGCTTTCTTT.

CDR3 bases: TGTGCCAGCAGTTTTGAGTGGGGACAGGGGAATGAAAAACTGTTTTTT. It yields the protein CASSFEWGQGNEKLFF. The J gene is TRBJ1-4, the V gene TRBV7-8, with 10 bases fitting TRBD1. In germline, CDR1 is SGHVS, CDR2 FQNEAQ. J gave up 5 bases and V 6 bases, and 9 bases lay outside the gene matches. This CDR3 is 16 amino acids long.

The rearrangement links TRBV30 to TRBJ1-2, with TRBD1 matching 10 bases. V dropped 4 bases and J dropped 1; count of bases not matched to a gene: 6. Germline V lookup: CDR1 GTSNPN, CDR2 SVGIG (reference sequence). There are 15 residues in the CDR3. The CDR3 sequence: CAWTDGTGVNYGYTF. CDR3 nucleotide sequence: TGTGCCTGGACAGATGGGACAGGGGTTAACTATGGCTACACCTTC.

The chain links TRBV6-6 to TRBJ2-5; 7 nucleotides align to TRBD2. The trim removed 6 bases at V and 10 bases at J, leaving 5 bases unmatched. The CDR3 is 11 residues long. Germline V gene sequence: CDR1 MNHNY, CDR2 SVGAGI (reference sequence). The CDR3: CASSPSGDQYF. The CDR3 bases are TGTGCCAGCAGCCCCAGCGGGGACCAGTACTTC.

The rearrangement uses TRBV7-2 and TRBJ2-7; D gene unclear. The germline V gene encodes CDR1 SGHTA and CDR2 FQGNSA. V was pared by 0 bases and J by 1 base, with 7 bases between. This CDR3 has 14 amino acids. Written as DNA, the CDR3 is TGTGCCAGCAGCTTAGCTGCGGTATCCTACGAGCAGTACTTC. Translating gives CASSLAAVSYEQYF.

DNA of the CDR3: TGTGCCTGGAGTTTAATGGCTTCGTACAATGAGCAGTTCTTC. Its translation is CAWSLMASYNEQFF. This chain uses TRBV30 with TRBJ2-1; D gene unclear. Germline CDR1 and CDR2: GTSNPN and SVGIG (reference sequence). The CDR3 is made up of 14 amino acids. The germline V and J ends were trimmed by 2 bases and 4 bases, with 12 bases remaining between them. Full variable domain (remainder filled in from reference TRBV30 and TRBJ2-1): SQTIHQWPATLVQPVGSPLSLECTVEGTSNPNLYWYRQAAGRGLQLLFYSVGIGQISSEVPQNLSASRPQDRQFILSSKKLLLSDSGFYLCAWSLMASYNEQFFGPGTRLTVL.

The chain has TRBV6-5 and TRBJ1-2, with 7 nucleotides matching TRBD1. This CDR3 contains 15 residues. The J segment lost 6 bases and the V segment lost 0 bases, leaving 7 bases of the junction unmatched. Looked up from germline, CDR1 is MNHEY and CDR2 is SVGAGI. CDR3 coding DNA: TGTGCCAGCAGTTACTCCAGGACAGGCCCGGATGGCTACACCTTC. This gives the protein CASSYSRTGPDGYTF.

This chain joins TRBV5-6 and TRBJ2-7; D might be TRBD2 (5 bases). Trimming cost V 4 bases and J 0 bases, with 11 bases left between them. This CDR3 has 14 amino acids. CDR1 and CDR2 (germline): SGHDT, YYEEEE. The CDR3 DNA reads TGTGCCAGCAGCCTATTCGGGGACTCCTACGAGCAGTACTTC. This encodes CASSLFGDSYEQYF.

The rearrangement links TRBV4-1 to TRBJ2-7; 11 bases map to TRBD1. The CDR3 runs to 16 residues. The V gene end was trimmed by 0 bases and the J gene end by 3 bases; junction bases not matched to a gene: 4. The germline V gene has CDR1 MGHRA and CDR2 YSYEKL. CDR3: CASSQDQGTGGYEQYF. CDR3 sequence (DNA): TGCGCCAGCAGCCAAGATCAGGGGACAGGGGGCTACGAGCAGTACTTC.

The V and J genes are TRBV6-1 and TRBJ1-1; D might be TRBD1 (5 bases). CDR3 size: 13 residues. V was cut by 11 bases and J by 1 base, with 14 bases left in between. Germline-derived CDR1 and CDR2 are MNHNS and SASEGT. CDR3 amino acids: CAGSKGPNTEAFF. The CDR3 DNA reads TGTGCCGGGTCCAAGGGGCCGAACACTGAAGCTTTCTTT.

This sequence joins TRBV19 and TRBJ1-5; tentative D call: TRBD1 (5 bases). The germline V gene has CDR1 LNHDA and CDR2 SQIVND (reference sequence). The CDR3 consists of 16 residues. V was shortened by 8 bases and J by 2 bases, with 19 bases between the two germline ends. CDR3 loop: CASAYYPREGNQPQHF. Here the CDR3 DNA reads TGTGCCAGTGCGTATTACCCCAGGGAGGGCAATCAGCCCCAGCATTTT.

This sequence joins TRBV5-1 and TRBJ2-7; perhaps TRBD1 as D (5 bases). The germline V gene encodes CDR1 SGHRS and CDR2 YFSETQ. Trimming pared 0 bases from V and 7 bases from J, leaving 11 bases between. The CDR3 runs 13 residues. The CDR3 sequence: CASSLGTLREQYF. The CDR3 DNA reads TGCGCCAGCAGCTTGGGGACACTTCGGGAGCAGTACTTC.

The gene calls are TRBV4-1 and TRBJ1-2; D is unresolved. V gave up 3 bases and J gave up 5 bases, with 19 bases separating them. Germline CDR1 is MGHRA and CDR2 is YSYEKL. The length of the CDR3 is 16 residues. CDR3 coding DNA: TGCGCCAGCAGCCACCCCGGCAGGACGCGGGATTATGGCTACACCTTC. Amino acid sequence: CASSHPGRTRDYGYTF.

The chain employs TRBV4-3 and TRBJ1-2; a possible D gene is TRBD1 (6 bases). The germline gives CDR1 LGHNA, CDR2 YSLEER. V lost 0 bases, J lost 7 bases, and 21 bases lay in between. This CDR3 comprises 17 residues. The CDR3 loop reads CASSQDRGGPRFRGYTF. The CDR3 nucleotides read TGCGCCAGCAGCCAAGATCGGGGGGGGCCCAGGTTTCGTGGCTACACCTTC.

CDR3 sequence reads: CASRSDRGLNTEAFF. In DNA form, the CDR3 reads TGTGCCAGCAGGTCCGACAGGGGACTGAACACTGAAGCTTTCTTT. V and J are TRBV6-5 and TRBJ1-1, with TRBD1 identical over 8 bases. The J segment lost 0 bases and the V segment lost 6 bases, leaving 6 bases of the junction unmatched. Germline V gene sequence: CDR1 MNHEY, CDR2 SVGAGI. The CDR3 is 15 amino acids.

This sequence joins TRBV18 and TRBJ1-1, with no clear D. CDR1 KGHSH and CDR2 LQKENI come from the germline V gene. Trimming took off 0 bases at V and 1 base at J, with 6 bases between the two ends. The CDR3 has 14 residues. The CDR3 bases are TGTGCCAGCTCACCACCCAGGCCGAACACTGAAGCTTTCTTT. Amino acids: CASSPPRPNTEAFF.

This rearrangement joins TRBV28 to TRBJ1-5, with D perhaps TRBD1 (5 bases). CDR3 length: 15 amino acids. Trimming stripped 3 bases from V and 3 bases from J, with 12 bases between. The germline CDR1 and CDR2 sequences are MDHEN and SYDVKM. CDR3 nucleotides: TGTGCCAGCAGTTTTCAATCAGGGAACAATCAGCCCCAGCATTTT. This translates into CASSFQSGNNQPQHF.

The chain has TRBV18 and TRBJ2-7; a possible D gene is TRBD1 (5 bases). The germline gives CDR1 KGHSH, CDR2 LQKENI. V was pared by 0 bases and J by 3 bases, with 12 bases between. The CDR3 runs to 15 residues. CDR3 residues: CASSPPGQQHYEQYF. Here the CDR3 DNA reads TGTGCCAGCTCACCACCGGGGCAGCAACACTACGAGCAGTACTTC.

The chain is built from TRBV5-6 and TRBJ1-5; D possibly corresponds to TRBD1 (6 bases). V shed 0 bases and J shed 6 bases, with 16 bases lying between them. Germline CDR1 is SGHDT and CDR2 is YYEEEE. CDR3 length: 16 amino acids. The CDR3 protein is CASSLAGSGGTQPQHF. The CDR3, as DNA: TGTGCCAGCAGCTTGGCCGGGTCTGGGGGCACTCAGCCCCAGCATTTT.

CDR3 amino acids: CASSPRGSNTEAFF. The CDR3 DNA sequence: TGTGCCAGCTCACCAAGGGGGTCGAACACTGAAGCTTTCTTT. This chain links TRBV18 with TRBJ1-1, with D tentatively TRBD1 (6 bases). Germline V gene lookup returns CDR1 KGHSH and CDR2 LQKENI. Deletions cut 2 bases from V and 1 base from J, with 8 bases between. The CDR3 is 14 amino acids.

This chain links TRBV9 with TRBJ2-5; D is undetermined. The V end was cut by 4 bases, the J end by 4 bases, with 11 bases between. The CDR3 has 13 amino acids. The V gene's germline CDR1 is SGDLS and CDR2 YYNGEE. As DNA, the CDR3 is TGTGCCAGCAGCCCCCGCAGATTAGAGACCCAGTACTTC. Translating gives CASSPRRLETQYF.

This chain connects TRBV14 to TRBJ1-2; 8 nucleotides agree with TRBD1. After removal of 3 bases from V and 5 bases from J, the junction contained 20 bases not matched to a gene. Germline V lookup: CDR1 SGHDN, CDR2 FVKESK. The CDR3 covers 19 residues. The CDR3 reads CASSHTGAGGPDFVYGYTF. Here the CDR3 DNA reads TGTGCCAGCAGCCATACGGGGGCAGGGGGCCCCGACTTCGTTTATGGCTACACCTTC. The complete variable domain, with remaining parts taken from reference TRBV14 and TRBJ1-2, reads EAGVTQFPSHSVIEKGQTVTLRCDPISGHDNLYWYRRVMGKEIKFLLHFVKESKQDESGMPNNRFLAERTGGTYSTLKVQPAELEDSGVYFCASSHTGAGGPDFVYGYTFGSGTRLTVV.

The chain recombines TRBV27 with TRBJ1-5; 7 nucleotides agree with TRBD1. Trimming removed 4 bases from V and 2 bases from J; junction bases left unmatched: 5. Germline CDR1 reads MNHEY; CDR2 reads SMNVEV (reference sequence). The CDR3 length is 15 residues. The CDR3 is CASSSKDRGNQPQHF. The CDR3 DNA is TGTGCCAGCAGTTCCAAAGACAGGGGCAATCAGCCCCAGCATTTT.

This chain joins TRBV4-1 and TRBJ2-5; tentatively, D is TRBD1 (5 bases). The V gene's germline CDR1 is MGHRA and CDR2 YSYEKL. V was pared by 2 bases and J by 3 bases, with 10 bases between. The CDR3 consists of 14 residues. CDR3 bases: TGCGCCAGCAGCCAACAGGGTGTAGAAGAGACCCAGTACTTC. It yields the protein CASSQQGVEETQYF.